This T cell receptor (beta chain) was retrieved from a study of blood T cell repertoires in COVID-19. Turning to the study itself: From the United States, Italy and Spain came samples of acute and convalescent COVID-19. The cDNA or gDNA used as material had been derived from T cells, B-cell-depleted T cells, or PBMCs.

CDR1 and CDR2 from the germline V gene are SGDLS and YYNGEE. The trim removed 0 bases at V and 1 base at J, leaving 12 bases unmatched. This CDR3 comprises 19 residues. As handled by the study authors: Cell counts per sample came from amplifying reference gene primers. Generated by immunoSEQ multiplex PCR, the TCRdb table keeps only in-frame clones and is missing some. For V, J and clone size, that table is used; D and trimming come from the DNA. The sample yields about 140,000 clones, about 86% seen once. The chain uses TRBV9 and TRBJ2-2, with 7 positions matching TRBD1. The source is a woman aged 60 to 75 with acute or convalescent COVID-19. The sequenced sample consisted of peripheral blood. The CDR3 nucleotides are TGTGCCAGCAGCGTAGTTTCTTCGACAGGGCGTCTGAACACCGGGGAGCTGTTTTTT. Its protein product is CASSVVSSTGRLNTGELFF. Supplemented by reference TRBV9 and TRBJ2-2, the full variable domain reads DSGVTQTPKHLITATGQRVTLRCSPRSGDLSVYWYQQSLDQGLQFLIQYYNGEERAKGNILERFSAQQFPDLHSELNLSSLELGDSALYFCASSVVSSTGRLNTGELFFGEGSRLTVL.